This T cell receptor (beta chain) was recorded in a study of cytomegalovirus exposure and HLA in healthy donors. This CDR3 is 14 amino acids long. Germline V gives CDR1 SGHDT, CDR2 YYEEEE. Amplification used 60 Vbeta primers and 13 Jbeta primers. Data came from immunoSEQ multiplex PCR; TCRdb stores just in-frame clones and leaves some out. The sample gives hundreds of thousands of clones, approximately 90% of which show up once; about 1% is in the top ten. Turning to this clone: Its antigen is unknown. The junction differs from germline at one of its ends, possibly a read error.

Overall study findings and caveats: HLA allele associations emerged for about 18,000 TCR beta sequences in a later analysis, at 0.05 false discovery rate.

The sample consisted of PBMCs. The sequence was obtained from a woman aged 18 to 35 in good health and CMV-seronegative. This chain links TRBV5-6 with TRBJ1-1; weak D call: TRBD1 (6 bases). CDR3 DNA: TGTGCCAGCCGCTTTAGACTGAGGGGGACTGAAGCTTTCTTT. Amino acid sequence: CASRFRLRGTEAFF.